A selection of T cell receptor beta chains follows, all from one sample in a study of lymphopenia after photon versus proton radiotherapy. Data came from immunoSEQ multiplex PCR; TCRdb stores just in-frame clones and leaves some out. The sample holds some 45,000 clones, over 75% seen once. Sequenced material: peripheral blood, taken from a patient treated with proton-based radiotherapy. The origin of the receptors is a woman in her 70s with pancreatic cancer. CDR3s include the opening cysteine and the closing phenylalanine or tryptophan.

v_gene,CDR3aa
TRBV5-4,CASSTGTAYGYTF
TRBV28,CASSLVQEVTEAFF
TRBV7-2,CASSLGEHYEQYF
TRBV28,CASSSMGERQPQHF
TRBV15,CATSGGLLQYF
TRBV19,CASSIAGQGSASEQYF
TRBV19,CASNPGGPNNEQFF
TRBV4-3,CASSQGLANEQFF
TRBV5-6,CASSRTGTSYNEQFF
TRBV29-1,CSVDRGGKGTEAFF
TRBV18,CASSTTGIAKNIQYF
TRBV19,CASSRAGQGGQPQHF
TRBV5-1,CASTPTTGNTIYF
TRBV4-1,CASSPIEGGLAGVGQETQYF
TRBV19,CATGGRTSTDTQYF
TRBV2,CASSEEGRIDTEAFF
TRBV7-2,CASSVGGSSYEQYF
TRBV19,CASRPTNVGGNTEAFF
TRBV9,CASSVLTSSYEQYF
TRBV27,CASSSRQGGFDTQYF
TRBV2,CASSKRTGGNTEAFF
TRBV6-1,CASSEPPIGLTSNQPQHF
TRBV5-4,CASSPTGTPESEQFF
TRBV19,CASSTDRGNQPQHF
TRBV2,CASSDQGSSTDTQYF
TRBV12-5,CASGSGYEQYF
TRBV7-6,CASSLSAGTEAFF
TRBV6-5,CASSYSPGVGTEAFF
TRBV2,CASSRDGKNTEAFF
TRBV7-2,CASSSIPIILNTEAFF
TRBV6-5,CASSRPGGRYTEAFF
TRBV30,CAWSVDYSNQPQHF
TRBV7-2,CASRPTGGNEQFF
TRBV7-2,CASSLAGSETQYF
TRBV30,CAWSVLESINRGYTF
TRBV7-2,CASQSGEAFF
TRBV30,CAWSVGTANQPQHF
TRBV19,CASNPQGGREHQPQHF
TRBV6-1,CASSVVRGQHYEQYF
TRBV19,CASSADRNTEAFF
TRBV19,CASSSPRQGGNTEAFF
TRBV7-9,CASSADSTYEQYF
TRBV28,CASSPDRFQDTQYF
TRBV30,CAWSGIAGVGEQFF
TRBV10-3,CAISESKGRGEQFF
TRBV28,CASSLGPGIFTDTQYF
TRBV28,CASSFTRKDSYGVNTEAFF
TRBV28,CASSRGGSYEQYF
TRBV6-5,CASNSQGNTGELFF
TRBV7-2,CASSLEGGWSTDTQYF
TRBV5-1,CASRDTSGINEQYF
TRBV4-3,CASSRGSRQSYNEQFF
TRBV11-2,CASSLFYEQYF
TRBV5-1,CASSLEGGQPQHF